A single sample is the source of the 2 T cell receptor beta chains below, sequenced in a study of blood T cell repertoires in COVID-19. Using immunoSEQ multiplex PCR, the repertoire was profiled, and TCRdb retains in-frame clones only, with some absent. In the table there are some 200,000 clones, 88% of which are singletons. The sample taken for sequencing was peripheral blood. The receptor source for this set is a man younger than 35 with active or convalescent COVID-19.

This clone was seen just once. The J gene is TRBJ1-2, the V gene TRBV7-2; perhaps TRBD1 as D (6 bases). CDR3 length: 16 residues. The germline V and J ends were trimmed by 0 bases and 2 bases, with 13 bases remaining between them. Germline CDR1 SGHTA, CDR2 FQGNSA. The CDR3 spells CASSLATGPTNYGYTF. DNA of the CDR3: TGTGCCAGCAGCTTAGCGACAGGTCCTACGAACTATGGCTACACCTTC. The complete variable domain, with remaining parts taken from reference TRBV7-2 and TRBJ1-2, reads GAGVSQSPSNKVTEKGKDVELRCDPISGHTALYWYRQSLGQGLEFLIYFQGNSAPDKSGLPSDRFSAERTGGSVSTLTIQRTQQEDSAVYLCASSLATGPTNYGYTFGSGTRLTVV.

The V and J genes are TRBV6-5 and TRBJ2-7; D perhaps matches TRBD2 (6 bases). V was trimmed by 6 bases and J by 1 base, leaving 16 bases between them. Germline V lookup: CDR1 MNHEY, CDR2 SVGAGI. The CDR3 sequence is 15 residues long. CDR3 amino acids: CASSGEEAASYEQYF. The DNA of the CDR3 is TGTGCCAGCAGCGGGGAGGAGGCGGCATCCTACGAGCAGTACTTC.